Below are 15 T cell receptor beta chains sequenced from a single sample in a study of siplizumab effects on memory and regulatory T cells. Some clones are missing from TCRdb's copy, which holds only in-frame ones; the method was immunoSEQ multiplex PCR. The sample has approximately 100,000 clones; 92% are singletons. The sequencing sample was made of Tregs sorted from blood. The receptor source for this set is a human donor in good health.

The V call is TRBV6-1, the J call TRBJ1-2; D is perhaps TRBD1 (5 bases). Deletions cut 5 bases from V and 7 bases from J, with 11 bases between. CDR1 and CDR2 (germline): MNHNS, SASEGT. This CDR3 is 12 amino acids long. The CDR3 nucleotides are TGTGCCAGCAGTATCCAGGGAGGTGGCTACACCTTC. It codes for CASSIQGGGYTF.

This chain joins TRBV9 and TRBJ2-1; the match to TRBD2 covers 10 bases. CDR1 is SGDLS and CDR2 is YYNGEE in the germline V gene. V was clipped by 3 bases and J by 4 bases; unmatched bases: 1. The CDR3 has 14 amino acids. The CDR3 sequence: CASSATSGYNEQFF. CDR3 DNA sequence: TGTGCCAGCAGCGCGACTAGCGGGTACAATGAGCAGTTCTTC.

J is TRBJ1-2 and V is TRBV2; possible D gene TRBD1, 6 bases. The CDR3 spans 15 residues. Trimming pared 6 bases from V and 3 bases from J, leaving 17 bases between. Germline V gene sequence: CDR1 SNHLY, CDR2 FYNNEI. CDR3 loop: CASSDTRGGDYGYTF. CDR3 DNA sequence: TGTGCCAGCAGCGACACCAGGGGAGGCGACTATGGCTACACCTTC. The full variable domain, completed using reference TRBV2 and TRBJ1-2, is EPEVTQTPSHQVTQMGQEVILRCVPISNHLYFYWYRQILGQKVEFLVSFYNNEISEKSEIFDDQFSVERPDGSNFTLKIRSTKLEDSAMYFCASSDTRGGDYGYTFGSGTRLTVV.

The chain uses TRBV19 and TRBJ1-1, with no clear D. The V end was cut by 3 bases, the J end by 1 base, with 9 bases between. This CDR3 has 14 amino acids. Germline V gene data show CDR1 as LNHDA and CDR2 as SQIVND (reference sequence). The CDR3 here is CASSIGPANTEAFF. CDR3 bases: TGTGCCAGTAGTATCGGGCCAGCGAACACTGAAGCTTTCTTT.

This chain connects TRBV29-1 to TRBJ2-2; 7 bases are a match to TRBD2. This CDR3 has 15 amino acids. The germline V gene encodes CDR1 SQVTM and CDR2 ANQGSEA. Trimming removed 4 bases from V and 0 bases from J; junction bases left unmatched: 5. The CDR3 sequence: CSVGWLAANTGELFF. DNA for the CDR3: TGCAGCGTTGGGTGGCTAGCGGCGAACACCGGGGAGCTGTTTTTT.

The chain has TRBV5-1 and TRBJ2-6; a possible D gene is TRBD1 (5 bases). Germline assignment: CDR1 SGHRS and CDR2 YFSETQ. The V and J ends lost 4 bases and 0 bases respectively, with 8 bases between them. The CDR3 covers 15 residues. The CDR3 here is CASSGHFSGANVLTF. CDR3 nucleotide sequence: TGCGCCAGCAGCGGACATTTCTCTGGGGCCAACGTCCTGACTTTC.

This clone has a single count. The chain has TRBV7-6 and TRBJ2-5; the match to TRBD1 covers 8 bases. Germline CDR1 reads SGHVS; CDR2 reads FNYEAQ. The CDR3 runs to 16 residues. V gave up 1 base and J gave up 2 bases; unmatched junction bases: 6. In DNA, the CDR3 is TGTGCCAGCAGCTTAGGGATTACAGGGGGTCAAGAGACCCAGTACTTC. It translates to CASSLGITGGQETQYF.

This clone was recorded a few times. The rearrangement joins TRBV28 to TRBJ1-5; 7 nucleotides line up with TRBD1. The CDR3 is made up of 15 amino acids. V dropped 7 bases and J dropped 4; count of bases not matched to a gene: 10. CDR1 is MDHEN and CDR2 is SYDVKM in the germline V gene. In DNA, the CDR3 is TGTGCCAGCATCTCGGGGACAGTCTTAAATCAGCCCCAGCATTTT. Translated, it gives CASISGTVLNQPQHF.

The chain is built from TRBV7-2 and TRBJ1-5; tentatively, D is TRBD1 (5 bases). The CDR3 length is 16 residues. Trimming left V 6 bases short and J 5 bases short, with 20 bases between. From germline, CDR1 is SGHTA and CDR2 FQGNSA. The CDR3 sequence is CASRQGQGGPDQPQHF. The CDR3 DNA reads TGTGCCAGCAGGCAGGGTCAAGGCGGACCGGATCAGCCCCAGCATTTT.

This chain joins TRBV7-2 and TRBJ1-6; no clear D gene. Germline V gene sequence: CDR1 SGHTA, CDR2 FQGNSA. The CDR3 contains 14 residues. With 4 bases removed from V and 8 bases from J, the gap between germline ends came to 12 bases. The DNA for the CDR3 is TGTGCCAGCAGCTATAGGAACGAGGATTCACCCCTCCACTTT. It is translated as CASSYRNEDSPLHF.

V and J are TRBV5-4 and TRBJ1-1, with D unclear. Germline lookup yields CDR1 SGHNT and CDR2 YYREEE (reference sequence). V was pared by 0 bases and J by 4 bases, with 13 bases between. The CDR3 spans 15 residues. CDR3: CASSLDLGPATEAFF. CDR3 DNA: TGTGCCAGCAGCTTGGACCTGGGTCCCGCCACTGAAGCTTTCTTT. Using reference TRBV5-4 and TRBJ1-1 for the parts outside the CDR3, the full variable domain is ETGVTQSPTHLIKTRGQQVTLRCSSQSGHNTVSWYQQALGQGPQFIFQYYREEENGRGNFPPRFSGLQFPNYSSELNVNALELDDSALYLCASSLDLGPATEAFFGQGTRLTVV.

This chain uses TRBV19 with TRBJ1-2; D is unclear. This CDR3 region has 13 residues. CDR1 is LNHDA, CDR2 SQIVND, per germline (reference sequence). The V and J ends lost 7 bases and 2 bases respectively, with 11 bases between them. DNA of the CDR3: TGTGCCAGTAATGACGGAACGAACTATGGCTACACCTTC. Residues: CASNDGTNYGYTF.

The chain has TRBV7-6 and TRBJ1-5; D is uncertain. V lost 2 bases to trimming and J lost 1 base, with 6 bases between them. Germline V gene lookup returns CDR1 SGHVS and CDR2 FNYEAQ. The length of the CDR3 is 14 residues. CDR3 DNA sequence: TGTGCCAGCAGCTTATCAGAGAGCAATCAGCCCCAGCATTTT. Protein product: CASSLSESNQPQHF.

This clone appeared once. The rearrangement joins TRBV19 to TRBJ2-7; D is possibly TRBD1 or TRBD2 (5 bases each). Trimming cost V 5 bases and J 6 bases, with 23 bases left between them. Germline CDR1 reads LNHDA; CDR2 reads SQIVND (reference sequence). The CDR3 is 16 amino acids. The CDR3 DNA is TGTGCCAGTAGTCGAGCCCGGTTTTCGGGGCATAGCGAGCAGTACTTC. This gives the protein CASSRARFSGHSEQYF.

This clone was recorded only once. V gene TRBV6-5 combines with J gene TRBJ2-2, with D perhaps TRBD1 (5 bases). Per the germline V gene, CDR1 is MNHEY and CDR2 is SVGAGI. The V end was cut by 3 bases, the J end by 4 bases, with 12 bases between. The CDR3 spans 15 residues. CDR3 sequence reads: CASSYRQGSTGELFF. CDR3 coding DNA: TGTGCCAGCAGTTATAGGCAGGGCTCCACCGGGGAGCTGTTTTTT.